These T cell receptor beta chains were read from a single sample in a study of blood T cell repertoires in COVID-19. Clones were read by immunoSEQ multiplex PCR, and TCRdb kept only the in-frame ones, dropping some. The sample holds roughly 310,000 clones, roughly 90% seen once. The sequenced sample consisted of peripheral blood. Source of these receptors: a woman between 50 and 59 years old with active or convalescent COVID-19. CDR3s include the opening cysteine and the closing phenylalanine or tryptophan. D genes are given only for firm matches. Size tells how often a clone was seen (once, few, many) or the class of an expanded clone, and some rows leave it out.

CDR3 protein: CASRPGQGTGNTIYF; CDR3 DNA: TGTGCCAGCAGGCCGGGACAGGGGACTGGAAACACCATATATTTT; J gene: TRBJ1-3; D gene: TRBD1; V gene: TRBV7-2; clone size: .
CDR3 protein: CASSLRTGEEKLFF; CDR3 DNA: TGTGCCAGCAGCTTACGGACAGGGGAAGAAAAACTGTTTTTT; J gene: TRBJ1-4; D gene: TRBD1; V gene: TRBV7-2; clone size: .
CDR3 protein: CASSFGESYEQYF; CDR3 DNA: TGTGCCAGCAGTTTTGGAGAATCCTACGAGCAGTACTTC; J gene: TRBJ2-7; D gene: .; V gene: TRBV27; clone size: .
CDR3 protein: CASSLGASGEQYF; CDR3 DNA: TGTGCCAGCAGCTTAGGGGCTAGCGGCGAGCAGTACTTC; J gene: TRBJ2-7; D gene: TRBD2; V gene: TRBV7-9; clone size: .
CDR3 protein: CASSSSGHSGNTIYF; CDR3 DNA: TGCGCCAGCAGTAGCTCTGGTCACTCTGGAAACACCATATATTTT; J gene: TRBJ1-3; D gene: .; V gene: TRBV5-1; clone size: .
CDR3 protein: CASSRRLADTQYF; CDR3 DNA: TGTGCCAGCAGCCGCCGACTAGCAGATACGCAGTATTTT; J gene: TRBJ2-3; D gene: .; V gene: TRBV6-6; clone size: few
CDR3 protein: CASSARDSNSPLHF; CDR3 DNA: TGTGCCAGCAGCGCACGGGATTCTAATTCACCCCTCCACTTT; J gene: TRBJ1-6; D gene: .; V gene: TRBV9; clone size: .
CDR3 protein: CASSLTSGTGVKGDTGELFF; CDR3 DNA: TGTGCCAGCAGCTTAACGTCCGGGACAGGGGTAAAGGGTGACACCGGGGAGCTGTTTTTT; J gene: TRBJ2-2; D gene: TRBD1; V gene: TRBV7-3; clone size: once
CDR3 protein: CASSLSGYSYNEQFF; CDR3 DNA: TGTGCCAGCAGCCTAAGCGGTTACTCCTACAATGAGCAGTTCTTC; J gene: TRBJ2-1; D gene: .; V gene: TRBV28; clone size: once
CDR3 protein: CATSERVAGVADTQYF; CDR3 DNA: TGTGCCACCAGTGAGAGGGTAGCGGGAGTAGCAGATACGCAGTATTTT; J gene: TRBJ2-3; D gene: TRBD2; V gene: TRBV24-1; clone size: .